This T cell receptor beta chain emerged from a study of OX40 agonist ivuxolimab in advanced cancers. The CDR3 covers 14 residues. The ends lost 4 bases at V and 9 bases at J; junction bases unmatched: 7. CDR1 SGHNT and CDR2 YYREEE come from the germline V gene (reference sequence). Sequencing used immunoSEQ multiplex PCR; TCRdb keeps in-frame clones, though not all of them. The profile shows 70,000 or so clones, around four fifths of them singletons. Systemic immunosuppression or autoimmune disease history was grounds to exclude patients. The sequencing used CD4+ or CD8+ T cells sorted from blood, collected in a trial of the OX40 agonist ivuxolimab. This clonotype was obtained from an adult with an advanced solid tumor such as melanoma, head and neck, liver or kidney cancer. This rearrangement joins TRBV5-4 to TRBJ2-1; 10 bases match TRBD2. The CDR3 region is CASSQGLAESEQFF. CDR3 bases: TGTGCCAGCAGCCAAGGACTAGCGGAGTCTGAGCAGTTCTTC.